This paragraph covers one T cell receptor beta chain sequence. The data derive from a study of blood T cell repertoires in COVID-19. For the study at large: In each case, the material was cDNA or gDNA derived from T cells, B-cell-depleted T cells, or PBMCs.

The recovered donors of Cohort 3 showed two negative PCRs, clearance, or symptom resolution. The assay was immunoSEQ multiplex PCR, and TCRdb's table has in-frame clones only and misses some. The sample contains about 250,000 clones, approximately 90% of which appear only once. Germline V gives CDR1 SGHTA, CDR2 FQGNSA. The length of the CDR3 is 15 residues. V gave up 2 bases and J gave up 6 bases, with 16 bases separating them. The TCR originated in a man in his forties or fifties who had recovered from COVID-19. The J gene is TRBJ1-1, the V gene TRBV7-2; possible D gene TRBD1, 5 bases. What was sequenced was PBMCs or T cells enriched from blood (not recorded which). The CDR3 nucleotides read TGTGCCAGCAGCTTAAATAGGGGTAGAACCTCTGAAGCTTTCTTT. Translated: CASSLNRGRTSEAFF.